This T cell receptor (beta chain) was obtained from a study of blood T cell repertoires in COVID-19. Across the whole study: Samples representing acute and convalescent COVID-19 were sourced from the United States, Italy and Spain. T cells, B-cell-depleted T cells, or PBMCs provided the cDNA or gDNA that served as material.

Produced via immunoSEQ multiplex PCR; TCRdb's table is partial and in-frame only. The sample records approximately 440,000 clones, around 90% being singletons. Donors were grouped by their self-reported clinical history. V dropped 1 base and J dropped 2 bases, with 20 bases sitting between them. Germline lookup yields CDR1 MNHNS and CDR2 SASEGT. CDR3 length equals 18 residues. The origin of this receptor is a woman aged 18-30 years who had recovered from COVID-19. This chain links TRBV6-1 with TRBJ1-2, with TRBD1 as a possible D gene (5 bases). Sequencing was performed on PBMCs or T cells enriched from blood (not recorded which). CDR3 region: CASSEGMTDPTINYGYTF. The CDR3 DNA is TGTGCCAGCAGTGAAGGGATGACAGACCCCACAATCAACTATGGCTACACCTTC.